These T cell receptor beta chains were read from a single sample in a study of cytomegalovirus exposure and HLA in healthy donors. Sequencing used immunoSEQ multiplex PCR; TCRdb keeps in-frame clones, though not all of them. The sample table includes about 140,000 clones. Source material: PBMCs. The receptor source for this set is a woman younger than 35 in good health and CMV-seronegative. CDR3s include the opening cysteine and the closing phenylalanine or tryptophan. Each record gives: J gene, V gene, D gene, CDR3 protein. The D gene is left open where the match is weak.

j_gene: TRBJ2-3; v_gene: TRBV6-5; d_gene: NA; CDR3aa: CASSYSPAVSTDTQYF
j_gene: TRBJ1-5; v_gene: TRBV7-9; d_gene: NA; CDR3aa: CASQGSSGQPQHF
j_gene: TRBJ1-2; v_gene: TRBV10-3; d_gene: NA; CDR3aa: CAISDWQASGGNYGYTF
j_gene: TRBJ2-3; v_gene: TRBV4-3; d_gene: TRBD2; CDR3aa: CASSRQIGEGLGSETDTQYF
j_gene: TRBJ1-4; v_gene: TRBV9; d_gene: TRBD1; CDR3aa: CASSANPGGAEKLFF
j_gene: TRBJ1-5; v_gene: TRBV12-5; d_gene: NA; CDR3aa: CASGFISQPQHF
j_gene: TRBJ1-2; v_gene: TRBV23-1; d_gene: TRBD1; CDR3aa: CASSQYEQGSHGYTF
j_gene: TRBJ2-1; v_gene: TRBV6-5; d_gene: TRBD2; CDR3aa: CASSWSTSGNEQFF
j_gene: TRBJ2-7; v_gene: TRBV7-6; d_gene: NA; CDR3aa: CASSLTEGRSYEQYF
j_gene: TRBJ2-1; v_gene: TRBV9; d_gene: TRBD1; CDR3aa: CASSVGGTGWYNEQFF
j_gene: TRBJ2-7; v_gene: TRBV30; d_gene: TRBD2; CDR3aa: CAWSAGLAAYEQYF